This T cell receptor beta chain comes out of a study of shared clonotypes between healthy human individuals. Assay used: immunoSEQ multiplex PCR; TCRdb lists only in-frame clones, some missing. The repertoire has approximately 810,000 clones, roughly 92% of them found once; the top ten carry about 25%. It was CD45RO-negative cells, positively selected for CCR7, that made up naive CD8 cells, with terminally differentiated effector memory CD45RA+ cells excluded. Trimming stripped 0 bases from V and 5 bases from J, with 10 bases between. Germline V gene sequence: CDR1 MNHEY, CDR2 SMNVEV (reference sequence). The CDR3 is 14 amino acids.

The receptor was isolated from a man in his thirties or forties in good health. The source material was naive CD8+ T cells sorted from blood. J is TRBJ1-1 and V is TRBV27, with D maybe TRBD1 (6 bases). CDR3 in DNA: TGTGCCAGCAGTTTATCGTCAGGGGTGACTGAAGCTTTCTTT. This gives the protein CASSLSSGVTEAFF.